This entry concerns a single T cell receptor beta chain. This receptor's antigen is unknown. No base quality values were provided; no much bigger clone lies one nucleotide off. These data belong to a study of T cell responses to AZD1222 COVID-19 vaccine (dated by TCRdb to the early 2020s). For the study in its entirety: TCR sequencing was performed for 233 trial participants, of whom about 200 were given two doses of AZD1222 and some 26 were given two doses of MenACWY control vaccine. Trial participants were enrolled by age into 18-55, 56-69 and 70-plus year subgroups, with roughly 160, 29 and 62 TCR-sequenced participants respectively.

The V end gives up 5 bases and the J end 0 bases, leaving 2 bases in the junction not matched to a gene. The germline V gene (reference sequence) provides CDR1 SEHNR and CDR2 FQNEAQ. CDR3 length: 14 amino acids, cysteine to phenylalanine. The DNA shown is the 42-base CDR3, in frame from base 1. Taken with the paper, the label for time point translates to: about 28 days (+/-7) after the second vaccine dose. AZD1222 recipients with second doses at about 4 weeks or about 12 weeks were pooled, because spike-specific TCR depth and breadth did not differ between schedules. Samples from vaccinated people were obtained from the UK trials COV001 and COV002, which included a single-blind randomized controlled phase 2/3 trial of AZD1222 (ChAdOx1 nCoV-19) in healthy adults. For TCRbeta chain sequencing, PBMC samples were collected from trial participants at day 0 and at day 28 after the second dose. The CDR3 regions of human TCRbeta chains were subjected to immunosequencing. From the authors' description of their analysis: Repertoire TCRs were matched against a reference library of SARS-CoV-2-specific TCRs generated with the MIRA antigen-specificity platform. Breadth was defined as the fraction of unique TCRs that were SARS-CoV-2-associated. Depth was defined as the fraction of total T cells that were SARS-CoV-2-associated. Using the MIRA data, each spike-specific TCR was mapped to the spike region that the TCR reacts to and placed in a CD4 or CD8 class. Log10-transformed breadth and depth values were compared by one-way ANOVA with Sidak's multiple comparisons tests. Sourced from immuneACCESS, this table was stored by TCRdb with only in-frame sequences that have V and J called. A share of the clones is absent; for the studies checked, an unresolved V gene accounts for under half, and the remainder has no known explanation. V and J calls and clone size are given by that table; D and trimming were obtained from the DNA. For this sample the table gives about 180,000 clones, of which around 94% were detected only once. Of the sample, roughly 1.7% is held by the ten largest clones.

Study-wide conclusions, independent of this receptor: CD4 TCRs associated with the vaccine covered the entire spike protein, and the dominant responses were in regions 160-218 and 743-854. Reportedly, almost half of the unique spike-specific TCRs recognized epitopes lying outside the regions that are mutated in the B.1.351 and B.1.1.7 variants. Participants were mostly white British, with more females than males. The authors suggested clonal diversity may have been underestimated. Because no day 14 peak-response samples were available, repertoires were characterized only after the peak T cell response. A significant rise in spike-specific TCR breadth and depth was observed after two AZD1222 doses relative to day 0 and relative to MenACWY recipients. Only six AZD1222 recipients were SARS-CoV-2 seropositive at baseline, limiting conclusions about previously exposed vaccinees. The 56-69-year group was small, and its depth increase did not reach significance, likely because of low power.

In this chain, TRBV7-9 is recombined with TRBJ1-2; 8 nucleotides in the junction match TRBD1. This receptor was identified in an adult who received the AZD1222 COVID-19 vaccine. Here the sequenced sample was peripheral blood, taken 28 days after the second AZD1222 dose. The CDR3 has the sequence CASSRQGSNYGYTF. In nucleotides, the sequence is TGTGCCAGCAGCAGACAGGGGTCTAACTATGGCTACACCTTC.